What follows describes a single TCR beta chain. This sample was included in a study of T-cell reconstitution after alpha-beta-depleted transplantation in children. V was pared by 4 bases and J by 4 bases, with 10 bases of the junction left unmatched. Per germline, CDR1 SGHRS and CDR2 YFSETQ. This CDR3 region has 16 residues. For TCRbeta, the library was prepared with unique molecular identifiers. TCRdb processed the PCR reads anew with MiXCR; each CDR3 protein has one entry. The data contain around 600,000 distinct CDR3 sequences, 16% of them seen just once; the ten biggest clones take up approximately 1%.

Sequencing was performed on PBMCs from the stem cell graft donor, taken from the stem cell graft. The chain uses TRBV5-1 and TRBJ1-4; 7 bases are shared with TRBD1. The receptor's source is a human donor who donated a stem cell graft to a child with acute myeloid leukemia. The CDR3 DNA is TGCGCCAGCAGCCCTCCCACGGGACAGCTTAATGAAAAACTGTTTTTT. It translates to CASSPPTGQLNEKLFF. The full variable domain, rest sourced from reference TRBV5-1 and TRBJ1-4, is KAGVTQTPRYLIKTRGQQVTLSCSPISGHRSVSWYQQTPGQGLQFLFEYFSETQRNKGNFPGRFSGRQFSNSRSEMNVSTLELGDSALYLCASSPPTGQLNEKLFFGSGTQLSVL.